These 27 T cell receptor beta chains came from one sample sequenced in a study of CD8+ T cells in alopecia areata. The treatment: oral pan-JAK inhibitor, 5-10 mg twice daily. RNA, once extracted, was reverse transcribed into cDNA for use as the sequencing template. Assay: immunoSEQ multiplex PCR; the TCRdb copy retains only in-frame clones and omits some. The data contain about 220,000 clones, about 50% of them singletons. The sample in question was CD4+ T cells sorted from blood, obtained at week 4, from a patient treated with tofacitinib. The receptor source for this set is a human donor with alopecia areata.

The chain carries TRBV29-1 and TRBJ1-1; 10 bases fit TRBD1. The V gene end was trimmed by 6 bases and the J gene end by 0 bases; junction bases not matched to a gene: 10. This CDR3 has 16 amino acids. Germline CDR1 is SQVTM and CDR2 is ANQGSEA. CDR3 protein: CSVKGQGRHMNTEAFF. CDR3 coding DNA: TGCAGCGTGAAGGGACAGGGGAGGCACATGAACACTGAAGCTTTCTTT.

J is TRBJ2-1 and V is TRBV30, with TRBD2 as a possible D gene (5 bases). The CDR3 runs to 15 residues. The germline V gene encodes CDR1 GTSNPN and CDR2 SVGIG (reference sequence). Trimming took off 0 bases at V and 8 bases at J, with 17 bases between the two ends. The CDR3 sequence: CAWSVRGGVGYEQFF. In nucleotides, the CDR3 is TGTGCCTGGAGTGTACGGGGTGGGGTTGGGTATGAGCAGTTCTTC. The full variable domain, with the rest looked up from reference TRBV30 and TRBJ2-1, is SQTIHQWPATLVQPVGSPLSLECTVEGTSNPNLYWYRQAAGRGLQLLFYSVGIGQISSEVPQNLSASRPQDRQFILSSKKLLLSDSGFYLCAWSVRGGVGYEQFFGPGTRLTVL.

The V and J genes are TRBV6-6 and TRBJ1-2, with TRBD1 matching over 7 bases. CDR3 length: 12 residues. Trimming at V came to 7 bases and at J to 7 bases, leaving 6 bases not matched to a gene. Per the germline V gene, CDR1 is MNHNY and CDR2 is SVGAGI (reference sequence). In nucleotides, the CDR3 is TGTGCCAGCACCCCGGACAGGACTGGCTACACCTTC. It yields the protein CASTPDRTGYTF.

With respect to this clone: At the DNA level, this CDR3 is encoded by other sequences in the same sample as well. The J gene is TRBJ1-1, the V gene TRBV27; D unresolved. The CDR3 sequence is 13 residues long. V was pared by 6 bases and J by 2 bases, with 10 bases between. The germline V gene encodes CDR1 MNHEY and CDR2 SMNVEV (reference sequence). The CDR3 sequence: CASSLGRNTEAFF. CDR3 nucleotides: TGTGCCAGCAGCCTAGGTCGCAACACTGAAGCTTTCTTT.

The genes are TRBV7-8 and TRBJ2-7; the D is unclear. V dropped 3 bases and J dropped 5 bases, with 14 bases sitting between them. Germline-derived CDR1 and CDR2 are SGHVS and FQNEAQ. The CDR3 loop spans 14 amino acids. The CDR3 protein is CASSFGRRSDEQYF. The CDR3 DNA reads TGTGCCAGCAGCTTTGGCCGGCGGTCCGACGAGCAGTACTTC. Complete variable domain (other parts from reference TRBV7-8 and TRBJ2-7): GAGVSQSPRYKVAKRGQDVALRCDPISGHVSLFWYQQALGQGPEFLTYFQNEAQLDKSGLPSDRFFAERPEGSVSTLKIQRTQQEDSAVYLCASSFGRRSDEQYFGPGTRLTVT.

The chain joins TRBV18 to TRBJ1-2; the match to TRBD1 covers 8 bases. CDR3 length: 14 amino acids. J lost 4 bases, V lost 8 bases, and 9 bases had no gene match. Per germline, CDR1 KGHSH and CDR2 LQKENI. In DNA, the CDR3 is TGTGCCAGCCAACCGACAGGGGACATCTATGGCTACACCTTC. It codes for CASQPTGDIYGYTF.

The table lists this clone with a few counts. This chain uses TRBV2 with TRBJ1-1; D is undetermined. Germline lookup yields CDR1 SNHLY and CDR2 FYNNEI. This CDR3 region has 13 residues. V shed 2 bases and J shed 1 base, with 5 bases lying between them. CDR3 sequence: CASSENPNTEAFF. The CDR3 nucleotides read TGTGCCAGCAGTGAAAATCCGAACACTGAAGCTTTCTTT. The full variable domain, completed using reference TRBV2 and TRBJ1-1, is EPEVTQTPSHQVTQMGQEVILRCVPISNHLYFYWYRQILGQKVEFLVSFYNNEISEKSEIFDDQFSVERPDGSNFTLKIRSTKLEDSAMYFCASSENPNTEAFFGQGTRLTVV.

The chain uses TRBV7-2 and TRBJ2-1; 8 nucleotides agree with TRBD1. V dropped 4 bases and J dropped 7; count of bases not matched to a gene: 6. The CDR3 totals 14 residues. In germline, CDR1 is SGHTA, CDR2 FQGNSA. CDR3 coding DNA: TGTGCCAGCAGCTCCGGGACAGGTAGAAATGAGCAGTTCTTC. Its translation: CASSSGTGRNEQFF.

The CDR3 region has the DNA TGCAGCGTTGTGGGGACTGTCACAGATACGCAGTATTTT. Residues: CSVVGTVTDTQYF. This chain links TRBV29-1 with TRBJ2-3; TRBD2 might be the D (6 bases). The V gene lost 4 bases and the J gene lost 2 bases, with 10 bases spanning the gap. Germline lookup yields CDR1 SQVTM and CDR2 ANQGSEA. The CDR3 has 13 amino acids.

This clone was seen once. CDR3 residues: CASSPGFTGELFF. The CDR3 DNA is TGCGCCAGCAGTCCTGGCTTCACCGGGGAGCTGTTTTTT. The chain links TRBV4-3 to TRBJ2-2; D is unresolved. V lost 6 bases, J lost 4 bases, and 9 bases lay in between. CDR3 length: 13 residues. The germline V gene has CDR1 LGHNA and CDR2 YSLEER.

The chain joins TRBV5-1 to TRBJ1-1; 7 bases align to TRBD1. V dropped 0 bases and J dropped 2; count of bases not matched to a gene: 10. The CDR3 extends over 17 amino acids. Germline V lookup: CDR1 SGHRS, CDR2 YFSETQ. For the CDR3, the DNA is TGCGCCAGCAGCTTGGCTCCGACAGGGCGGGGAAACACTGAAGCTTTCTTT. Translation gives CASSLAPTGRGNTEAFF.

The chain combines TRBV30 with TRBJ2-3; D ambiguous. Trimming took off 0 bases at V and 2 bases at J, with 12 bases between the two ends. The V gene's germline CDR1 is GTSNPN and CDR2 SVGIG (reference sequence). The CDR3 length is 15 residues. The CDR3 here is CAWSVRAIHTDTQYF. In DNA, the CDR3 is TGTGCCTGGAGTGTACGAGCTATCCACACAGATACGCAGTATTTT.

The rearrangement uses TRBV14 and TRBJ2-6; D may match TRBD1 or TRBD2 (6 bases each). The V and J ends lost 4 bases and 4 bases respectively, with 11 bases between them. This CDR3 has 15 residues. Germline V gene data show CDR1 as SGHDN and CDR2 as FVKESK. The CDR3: CASSLPGAGANVLTF. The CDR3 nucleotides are TGTGCCAGCAGCCTGCCGGGGGCCGGGGCCAACGTCCTGACTTTC.

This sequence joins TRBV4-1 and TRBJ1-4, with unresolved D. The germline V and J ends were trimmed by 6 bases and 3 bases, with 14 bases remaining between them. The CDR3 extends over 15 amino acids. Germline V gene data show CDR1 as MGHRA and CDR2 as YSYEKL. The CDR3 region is CASSTRRRANEKLFF. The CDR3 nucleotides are TGCGCCAGCAGTACCAGACGGAGGGCTAATGAAAAACTGTTTTTT.

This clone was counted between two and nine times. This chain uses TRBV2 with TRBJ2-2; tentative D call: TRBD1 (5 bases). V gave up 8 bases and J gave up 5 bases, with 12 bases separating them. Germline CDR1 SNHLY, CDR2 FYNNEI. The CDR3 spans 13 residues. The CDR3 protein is CASCVGPTGELFF. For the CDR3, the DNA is TGTGCCAGCTGCGTGGGGCCGACCGGGGAGCTGTTTTTT. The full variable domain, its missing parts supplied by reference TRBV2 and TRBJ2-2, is EPEVTQTPSHQVTQMGQEVILRCVPISNHLYFYWYRQILGQKVEFLVSFYNNEISEKSEIFDDQFSVERPDGSNFTLKIRSTKLEDSAMYFCASCVGPTGELFFGEGSRLTVL.

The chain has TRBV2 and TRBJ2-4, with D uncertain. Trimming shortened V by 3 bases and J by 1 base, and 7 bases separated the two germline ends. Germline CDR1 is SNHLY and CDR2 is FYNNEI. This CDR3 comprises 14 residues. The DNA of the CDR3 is TGTGCCAGCAGTGATGTAGGGGCCAAAAACATTCAGTACTTC. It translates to CASSDVGAKNIQYF. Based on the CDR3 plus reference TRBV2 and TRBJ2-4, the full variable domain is EPEVTQTPSHQVTQMGQEVILRCVPISNHLYFYWYRQILGQKVEFLVSFYNNEISEKSEIFDDQFSVERPDGSNFTLKIRSTKLEDSAMYFCASSDVGAKNIQYFGAGTRLSVL.

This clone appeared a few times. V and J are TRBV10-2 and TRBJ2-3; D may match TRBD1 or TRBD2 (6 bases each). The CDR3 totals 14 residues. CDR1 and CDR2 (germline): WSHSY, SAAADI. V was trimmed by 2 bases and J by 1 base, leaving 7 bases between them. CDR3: CASSERGRTDTQYF. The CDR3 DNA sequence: TGCGCCAGCAGTGAGCGGGGGCGCACAGATACGCAGTATTTT.

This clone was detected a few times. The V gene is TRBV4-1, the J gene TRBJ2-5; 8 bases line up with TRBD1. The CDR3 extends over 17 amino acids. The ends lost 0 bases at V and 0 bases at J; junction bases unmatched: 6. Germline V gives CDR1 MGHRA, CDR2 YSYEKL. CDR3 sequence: CASSQDRQGTYQETQYF. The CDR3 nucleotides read TGCGCCAGCAGCCAAGATCGACAGGGGACGTACCAAGAGACCCAGTACTTC.

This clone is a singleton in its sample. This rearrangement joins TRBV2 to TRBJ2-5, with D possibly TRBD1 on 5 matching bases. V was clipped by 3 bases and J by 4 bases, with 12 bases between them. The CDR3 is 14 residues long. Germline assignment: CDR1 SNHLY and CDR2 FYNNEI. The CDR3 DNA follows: TGTGCCAGCAGTGAGAGGCAGGGTCGAGAGACCCAGTACTTC. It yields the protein CASSERQGRETQYF.

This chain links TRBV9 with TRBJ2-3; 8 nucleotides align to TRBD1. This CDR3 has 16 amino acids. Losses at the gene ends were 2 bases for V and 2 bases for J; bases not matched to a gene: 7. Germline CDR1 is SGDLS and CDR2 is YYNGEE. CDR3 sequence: CASSVGQARNTDTQYF. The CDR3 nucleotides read TGTGCCAGCAGCGTGGGACAGGCGAGGAACACAGATACGCAGTATTTT.

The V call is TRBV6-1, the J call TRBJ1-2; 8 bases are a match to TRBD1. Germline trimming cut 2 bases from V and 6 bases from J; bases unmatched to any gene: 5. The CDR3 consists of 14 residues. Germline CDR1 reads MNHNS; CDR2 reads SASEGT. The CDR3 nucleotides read TGTGCCAGCAGTGAAAACCCAGGGGGCCATGGCTACACCTTC. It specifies CASSENPGGHGYTF.

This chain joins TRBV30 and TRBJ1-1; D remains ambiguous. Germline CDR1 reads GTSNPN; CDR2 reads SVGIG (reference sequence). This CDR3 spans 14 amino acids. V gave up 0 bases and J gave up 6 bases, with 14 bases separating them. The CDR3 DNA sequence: TGTGCCTGGAGTGTACGTTTAGAGAGGGCTGAAGCTTTCTTT. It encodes CAWSVRLERAEAFF.

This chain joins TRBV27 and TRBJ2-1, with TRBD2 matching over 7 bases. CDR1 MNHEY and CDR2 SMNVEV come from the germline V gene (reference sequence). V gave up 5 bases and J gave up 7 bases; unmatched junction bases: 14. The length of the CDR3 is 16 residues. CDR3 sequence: CASSPYGGSISNEQFF. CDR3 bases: TGTGCCAGCAGTCCATACGGGGGGTCGATATCAAATGAGCAGTTCTTC.

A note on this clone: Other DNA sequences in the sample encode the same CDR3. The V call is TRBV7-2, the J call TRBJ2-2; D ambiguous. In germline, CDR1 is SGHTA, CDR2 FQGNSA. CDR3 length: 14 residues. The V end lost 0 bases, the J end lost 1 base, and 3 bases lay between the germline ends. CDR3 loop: CASSLAGNTGELFF. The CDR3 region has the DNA TGTGCCAGCAGCTTAGCCGGGAACACCGGGGAGCTGTTTTTT.

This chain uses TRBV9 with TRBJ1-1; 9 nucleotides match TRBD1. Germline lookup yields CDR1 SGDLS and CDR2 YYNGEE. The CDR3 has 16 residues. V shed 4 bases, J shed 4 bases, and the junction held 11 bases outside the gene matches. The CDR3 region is CASSFSDRGSSTEAFF. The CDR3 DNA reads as TGTGCCAGCAGCTTTTCGGACAGGGGATCTTCCACTGAAGCTTTCTTT.

CDR3 nucleotide sequence: TGCGCCAGCAGCCAAGAGGGACAGGGGCCCAATGAGCAGTTCTTC. Encoded protein: CASSQEGQGPNEQFF. The chain is built from TRBV4-3 and TRBJ2-1, with 10 bases lining up with TRBD1. Germline-derived CDR1 and CDR2 are LGHNA and YSLEER. V trimming: 0 bases; J trimming: 6 bases; junction bases outside the gene matches: 2. CDR3 length equals 15 residues.

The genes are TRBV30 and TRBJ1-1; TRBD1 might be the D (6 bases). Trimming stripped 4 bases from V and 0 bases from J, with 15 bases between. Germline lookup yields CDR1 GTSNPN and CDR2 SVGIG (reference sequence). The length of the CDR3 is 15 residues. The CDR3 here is CAWTRGGGMNTEAFF. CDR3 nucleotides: TGTGCCTGGACCCGGGGGGGCGGTATGAACACTGAAGCTTTCTTT. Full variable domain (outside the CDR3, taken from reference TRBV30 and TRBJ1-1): SQTIHQWPATLVQPVGSPLSLECTVEGTSNPNLYWYRQAAGRGLQLLFYSVGIGQISSEVPQNLSASRPQDRQFILSSKKLLLSDSGFYLCAWTRGGGMNTEAFFGQGTRLTVV.